One sample yielded the 18 T cell receptor beta chains listed below, sequenced in a study of technical replicates of blood from a handful of donors. Profiling relied on immunoSEQ multiplex PCR, and the TCRdb table lists in-frame clones only, not all of them. The sample carries approximately 73,000 clones, approximately 96% recorded once. The sample consisted of T cells isolated from PBMCs. These receptors all stem from a human donor in good health.

This chain uses TRBV6-5 with TRBJ1-1; D uncertain. There are 14 residues in the CDR3. Trimming took 5 bases from V and 6 from J, leaving 16 bases between them. From germline, CDR1 is MNHEY and CDR2 SVGAGI. In DNA, the CDR3 is TGTGCCAGCAGTAGGCAGACTTGGGAGGCTGAAGCTTTCTTT. Its translation: CASSRQTWEAEAFF.

The chain couples TRBV2 to TRBJ2-7; the D gene is possibly TRBD2 (6 bases). Per the germline V gene, CDR1 is SNHLY and CDR2 is FYNNEI. The CDR3 sequence is 14 residues long. Trimming cost V 6 bases and J 0 bases, with 12 bases left between them. The CDR3 DNA sequence: TGTGCCAGCAGCCTGGCGGGGAGCTCCTACGAGCAGTACTTC. This encodes CASSLAGSSYEQYF.

The chain's CDR3 is CASSLGQFYEQYF. The CDR3, as DNA: TGTGCCAGCAGTCTTGGACAGTTCTACGAGCAGTACTTC. The V gene is TRBV27, the J gene TRBJ2-7, with D maybe TRBD1 (6 bases). The V and J ends lost 5 bases and 3 bases respectively, with 11 bases between them. Germline V gives CDR1 MNHEY, CDR2 SMNVEV (reference sequence). The CDR3 covers 13 residues.

This rearrangement joins TRBV10-3 to TRBJ2-1, with D perhaps TRBD2 (6 bases). This CDR3 is built from 13 residues. The germline gives CDR1 ENHRY, CDR2 SYGVKD. V lost 7 bases, J lost 4 bases, and 11 bases lay in between. CDR3 nucleotide sequence: TGTGCCATCACGGGAGTGGCATACAATGAGCAGTTCTTC. Amino acid sequence: CAITGVAYNEQFF.

This chain's CDR3 is CASSPWGTPTSNQPQHF. CDR3 coding DNA: TGTGCCAGCAGCCCCTGGGGGACACCTACAAGCAATCAGCCCCAGCATTTT. The rearrangement joins TRBV14 to TRBJ1-5, with D maybe TRBD1 (6 bases). The germline V gene has CDR1 SGHDN and CDR2 FVKESK. The CDR3 loop spans 17 amino acids. V was shortened by 4 bases and J by 1 base, with 17 bases between the two germline ends.

The chain couples TRBV2 to TRBJ1-1; D is unresolved. Trimming left V 0 bases short and J 5 bases short, with 7 bases between. CDR1 and CDR2 (germline): SNHLY, FYNNEI. This CDR3 has 13 amino acids. The CDR3 bases are TGTGCCAGCAGTGAAGCTTCAGCGACTGAAGCTTTCTTT. It specifies CASSEASATEAFF.

The chain carries TRBV6-1 and TRBJ2-2; 7 nucleotides line up with TRBD1. Germline V gene lookup returns CDR1 MNHNS and CDR2 SASEGT. Trimming cost V 1 base and J 1 base; bases outside gene matches: 12. The CDR3 covers 19 residues. CDR3 nucleotide sequence: TGTGCCAGCAGTGAAGGAAAGTGGGTTAGGACAGGGAACACCGGGGAGCTGTTTTTT. It encodes CASSEGKWVRTGNTGELFF.

The CDR3 region has the DNA TGTGCCAGCAGAAAGGAGGCTTCCTACGAGCAGTACTTC. As protein: CASRKEASYEQYF. This chain links TRBV2 with TRBJ2-7; a weak D match, TRBD2 (5 bases). Germline CDR1 is SNHLY and CDR2 is FYNNEI. V was pared by 6 bases and J by 1 base, with 10 bases between. The CDR3 covers 13 residues.

The chain recombines TRBV27 with TRBJ2-2; 8 nucleotides align to TRBD2. Germline CDR1 is MNHEY and CDR2 is SMNVEV (reference sequence). The ends lost 7 bases at V and 6 bases at J; junction bases unmatched: 10. The CDR3 is made up of 15 amino acids. CDR3 DNA: TGTGCCAGCATCTCATACGGGAGGGTTGCCGGGGAGCTGTTTTTT. It codes for CASISYGRVAGELFF.

J is TRBJ2-5 and V is TRBV5-1; D remains unclear. Germline V CDR1 and CDR2: SGHRS, YFSETQ. V dropped 5 bases and J dropped 2 bases, with 10 bases sitting between them. The length of the CDR3 is 13 residues. The CDR3 sequence is CASRRGGQETQYF. The CDR3 bases are TGCGCCAGCAGAAGAGGCGGACAAGAGACCCAGTACTTC.

The chain uses TRBV28 and TRBJ2-5; 7 positions match TRBD2. V shed 5 bases and J 5 bases; nucleotides not matched to a gene: 11. This CDR3 spans 15 amino acids. Germline V lookup: CDR1 MDHEN, CDR2 SYDVKM. The CDR3 nucleotides read TGTGCCAGCAGTCCCCTCGGCGCTAGCGGCGAGACCCAGTACTTC. Translation: CASSPLGASGETQYF.

The rearrangement links TRBV5-1 to TRBJ2-7; 10 bases line up with TRBD1. Germline V CDR1 and CDR2: SGHRS, YFSETQ. V dropped 4 bases and J dropped 6; count of bases not matched to a gene: 4. There are 13 residues in the CDR3. The CDR3 nucleotides read TGCGCCAGCAGCGCGACAGGGGGCGCCGAGCAGTACTTC. Translated: CASSATGGAEQYF. Combining the CDR3 with reference TRBV5-1 and TRBJ2-7 gives the whole variable domain KAGVTQTPRYLIKTRGQQVTLSCSPISGHRSVSWYQQTPGQGLQFLFEYFSETQRNKGNFPGRFSGRQFSNSRSEMNVSTLELGDSALYLCASSATGGAEQYFGPGTRLTVT.

The J gene is TRBJ1-2, the V gene TRBV7-2; no clear D gene. This CDR3 region has 13 residues. CDR1 is SGHTA and CDR2 is FQGNSA in the germline V gene. V was pared by 3 bases and J by 5 bases, with 10 bases between. Here the CDR3 reads CASSLNVEYGYTF. CDR3 sequence (DNA): TGTGCCAGCAGCTTGAATGTAGAATATGGCTACACCTTC.

This rearrangement joins TRBV7-3 to TRBJ1-1; 10 positions match TRBD1. V was pared by 5 bases and J by 2 bases, with 5 bases of the junction left unmatched. This CDR3 comprises 15 residues. Germline V gene lookup returns CDR1 SGHTA and CDR2 FQGTGA. The CDR3, as DNA: TGTGCCAGCAGCCTGGGACAGGGGTTAAACACTGAAGCTTTCTTT. This codes for CASSLGQGLNTEAFF.

The genes are TRBV27 and TRBJ1-5, with TRBD1 matching over 11 bases. CDR1 and CDR2 from the germline V gene are MNHEY and SMNVEV (reference sequence). The CDR3 is 15 residues long. The ends lost 3 bases at V and 6 bases at J; junction bases unmatched: 4. DNA of the CDR3: TGTGCCAGCAGTTTTGGACAGGGGGCTCGTCAGCCCCAGCATTTT. Translating gives CASSFGQGARQPQHF.

The J gene is TRBJ1-5, the V gene TRBV5-8; D is undetermined. V shed 1 base and J shed 2 bases, with 10 bases lying between them. Germline V gives CDR1 SGHTS, CDR2 YDEGEE. This CDR3 comprises 15 residues. The chain's CDR3 is CASSLIGFGNQPQHF. DNA of the CDR3: TGTGCCAGCAGCTTGATCGGTTTCGGCAATCAGCCCCAGCATTTT.

The chain's CDR3 is CASSQGTSGLYEQYF. The CDR3 DNA follows: TGTGCCAGCAGCCAAGGGACTAGCGGGCTCTACGAGCAGTACTTC. The V gene is TRBV7-8, the J gene TRBJ2-7; 12 nucleotides agree with TRBD2. The length of the CDR3 is 15 residues. Trimming removed 5 bases from V and 3 bases from J; junction bases left unmatched: 5. The germline gives CDR1 SGHVS, CDR2 FQNEAQ. The full variable domain, completed using reference TRBV7-8 and TRBJ2-7, is GAGVSQSPRYKVAKRGQDVALRCDPISGHVSLFWYQQALGQGPEFLTYFQNEAQLDKSGLPSDRFFAERPEGSVSTLKIQRTQQEDSAVYLCASSQGTSGLYEQYFGPGTRLTVT.

The genes are TRBV5-1 and TRBJ2-1; 10 positions match TRBD2. Trimming removed 0 bases from V and 10 bases from J; junction bases left unmatched: 4. Germline V gene lookup returns CDR1 SGHRS and CDR2 YFSETQ. This CDR3 has 14 amino acids. The CDR3 here is CASSLDSGRPEQFF. The CDR3 DNA follows: TGCGCCAGCAGCTTGGATAGCGGGAGGCCAGAGCAGTTCTTC.